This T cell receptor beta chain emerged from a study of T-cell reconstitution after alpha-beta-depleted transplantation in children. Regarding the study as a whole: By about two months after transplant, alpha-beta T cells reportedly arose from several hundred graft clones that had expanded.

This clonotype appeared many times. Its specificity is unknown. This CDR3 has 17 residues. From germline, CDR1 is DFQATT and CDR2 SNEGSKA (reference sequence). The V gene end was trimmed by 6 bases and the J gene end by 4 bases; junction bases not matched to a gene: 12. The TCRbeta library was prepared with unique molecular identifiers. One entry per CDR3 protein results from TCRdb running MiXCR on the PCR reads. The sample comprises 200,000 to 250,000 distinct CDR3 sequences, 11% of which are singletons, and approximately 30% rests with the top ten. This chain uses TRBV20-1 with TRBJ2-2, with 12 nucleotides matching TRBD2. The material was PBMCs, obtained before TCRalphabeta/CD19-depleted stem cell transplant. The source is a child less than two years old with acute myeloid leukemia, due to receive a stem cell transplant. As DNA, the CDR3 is TGCAGTGCGACACCCCAACTAGCGGGAGGCAGCACCGGGGAGCTGTTTTTT. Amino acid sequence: CSATPQLAGGSTGELFF.